The present T cell receptor (beta chain) was sequenced within a study of PD-1 blockade in classical Hodgkin lymphoma. Findings and caveats of the study: Newly diagnosed patients had baseline TCR diversity that was reportedly lower than that of healthy donors. Repertoire difference causes, possibly disease activity or prior therapy, remain undefined.

This CDR3 has 13 residues. CDR1 and CDR2 (germline): MNHNS, SASEGT. V shed 7 bases and J shed 5 bases, with 14 bases lying between them. Note on this clone: The antigen remains unidentified.

Method: immunoSEQ multiplex PCR; TCRdb's copy keeps in-frame clones and lacks some. This table holds 7,000 to 8,500 clones, around 81% found once. Time point noted: newly diagnosed, previously untreated cHL patient sample. Peripheral samples used as comparators were newly diagnosed, untreated classical Hodgkin lymphoma PBMCs. This chain links TRBV6-1 with TRBJ1-2; D call uncertain. The sample consisted of peripheral blood mononuclear cells (PBMCs). The receptor's source is a human donor with classical Hodgkin lymphoma. The CDR3 DNA reads as TGTGCCAGCACCCCGAGCGTAGGGTATGGCTACACCTTC. Residues: CASTPSVGYGYTF.